This entry features one T cell receptor beta chain sequence. Its antigen is as yet unknown. Amplified TCR beta CDR3 regions derived from RNA transcripts. HTBI primers drove first-round RT-PCR of the TCR CDR3. Via MiXCR, TCRdb re-called the multiplex PCR reads, giving one row per CDR3 protein. The sample records 300,000 to 350,000 distinct CDR3 sequences, about 20% being singletons. The study left out patients who had uncontrolled infection, other autoimmune disease, pregnancy or lactation. Between the trimmed V and J ends, which lost 2 bases and 2 bases, there was a span of 7 bases. Germline values: CDR1 SGHDN, CDR2 FVKESK. The CDR3 sequence is 13 residues long. This entry belongs to a study of T cells in Graves' hyperthyroidism and ophthalmopathy. Broader study findings: Ophthalmopathy got predicted by the model a median approximately 6 months before its onset. Separation of ophthalmopathy from stable hyperthyroidism was achieved by a 13 V-J model. Most thyroid clonotypes that were expanded above 0.001 also turned up in blood.

V usage is TRBV14 and J usage is TRBJ2-7; D remains unclear. The receptor comes from a woman in her fifties or sixties with Graves' hyperthyroidism. The source material was blood. CDR3 amino acids: CASSQRSAYEQYF. CDR3 nucleotide sequence: TGTGCCAGCAGCCAACGATCAGCCTACGAGCAGTACTTC.